This T cell receptor beta chain came from a study of blood T cell repertoires in COVID-19. Germline CDR1 reads MDHEN; CDR2 reads SYDVKM. The CDR3 length is 16 residues. With V trimmed by 2 bases and J by 2 bases, 6 bases remained unmatched. Libraries were prepared by immunoSEQ multiplex PCR; TCRdb keeps only in-frame clonotypes and omits some of them. The sample holds 310,000 or so clones, around 87% seen once. This sequence originates from a man between 65 and 85 years old with acute or convalescent COVID-19. The specimen was peripheral blood. The V gene is TRBV28, the J gene TRBJ1-2; TRBD1 matches 9 bases. The CDR3 loop is CASSLGTGMTNYGYTF. Here the CDR3 DNA reads TGTGCCAGCAGTTTAGGGACAGGGATGACCAACTATGGCTACACCTTC.